The clone carrying this TCR beta chain was observed a single time. This sample is drawn from a study of CD8 T cells in Susac syndrome. With random hexamers, roughly 0.45 to 1 ug RNA was reverse transcribed. TCRdb independently ran MiXCR on the immunoSEQ multiplex PCR reads; one entry per CDR3 protein. The table lists under 250,000 distinct CDR3 sequences, about 95% of them singletons. The CDR3 consists of 16 residues. V was clipped by 2 bases and J by 4 bases, with 16 bases between them. The germline V gene has CDR1 SGDLS and CDR2 YYNGEE. The chain joins TRBV9 to TRBJ1-3; TRBD1 might be the D (5 bases). Sequencing was done on a sample of CD4+ T cells from PBMCs. The source of this sequence is a human donor with Susac syndrome. The CDR3 coding sequence is TGTGCCAGCAGCGTCCTTGGGGGAGAATCAGGAAACACCATATATTTT. This translates into CASSVLGGESGNTIYF.